The following is a T cell receptor (beta chain) sequence with its context. The data originate from a study of cytomegalovirus exposure and HLA in healthy donors. Whole-study context: It was reported in a later analysis that the approximately 110 validation repertoires used the same platform as the 666 first-cohort repertoires.

TCRdb keeps only in-frame clones here, not all; method: immunoSEQ multiplex PCR. The table lists 200,000 to 250,000 clones, 75% to 90% of them singletons. The sequence came from a woman aged 18-35 years in good health and CMV-seronegative. The sequencing sample was made of PBMCs.

The CDR3 nucleotides are TGTGCCAGCAGCCCGGGGACAGGACCCTACGAGCAGTACTTC. It is translated as CASSPGTGPYEQYF. The chain links TRBV9 to TRBJ2-7, with 8 bases matching TRBD1. This CDR3 comprises 14 residues. V was pared by 4 bases and J by 2 bases, with 5 bases of the junction left unmatched. Germline V lookup: CDR1 SGDLS, CDR2 YYNGEE.